Each of the 20 T cell receptor beta chains below was sequenced from the same sample in a study of blood T cell repertoires in COVID-19. The method was immunoSEQ multiplex PCR; TCRdb's version includes in-frame clones alone and lacks a portion of them. Among some 200,000 clones listed, approximately 82% were seen once. The sample consisted of peripheral blood. The source of these receptors is a man aged 45-60 years with active or convalescent COVID-19.

The chain uses TRBV7-3 and TRBJ2-7, with a possible D match to TRBD1 (5 bases). Trimming took off 3 bases at V and 1 base at J, with 22 bases between the two ends. The CDR3 runs to 18 residues. In germline, CDR1 is SGHTA, CDR2 FQGTGA. CDR3 sequence: CASSFDSSVILGSYEQYV. CDR3 bases: TGTGCCAGCAGCTTTGACAGCTCGGTCATTCTAGGATCCTACGAGCAGTACGTC.

The V and J genes are TRBV4-3 and TRBJ1-6; D is uncertain. Trimming took 0 bases from V and 5 from J, leaving 8 bases between them. Germline values: CDR1 LGHNA, CDR2 YSLEER. CDR3 length: 15 residues. CDR3 sequence: CASSQEAQDNSPLHF. CDR3 nucleotide sequence: TGCGCCAGCAGCCAAGAAGCCCAGGATAATTCACCCCTCCACTTT.

The chain is built from TRBV5-1 and TRBJ2-2, with a possible D match to TRBD1 (5 bases). Germline V lookup: CDR1 SGHRS, CDR2 YFSETQ. V dropped 0 bases and J dropped 0 bases, with 6 bases sitting between them. There are 15 residues in the CDR3. The CDR3, as DNA: TGCGCCAGCAGCTTGGCAGGGACGAACACCGGGGAGCTGTTTTTT. Its translation is CASSLAGTNTGELFF.

The gene calls are TRBV3-1 (or the pseudogene TRBV3-2) and TRBJ1-2; D unclear. CDR3 length: 12 amino acids. Trimming removed 4 bases from V and 7 bases from J, with 10 bases in between. Germline CDR1 LGHDT, CDR2 YNNKEL (reference sequence). CDR3 residues: CASSLGELGYTF. CDR3 DNA sequence: TGTGCCAGCAGCCTCGGGGAGCTTGGCTACACCTTC.

The gene calls are TRBV19 and TRBJ2-5; 8 bases are a match to TRBD1. The CDR3 runs 16 residues. J was trimmed by 5 bases and V by 4 bases; bases with no gene match: 12. The germline gives CDR1 LNHDA, CDR2 SQIVND (reference sequence). In DNA form, the CDR3 reads TGTGCCAGTAGTACGGCTCGGCAGGGGGCGCGGGAGACCCAGTACTTC. Translating gives CASSTARQGARETQYF.

The sample holds a few counts of this clone. The chain combines TRBV29-1 with TRBJ2-3, with D unclear. V was shortened by 5 bases and J by 2 bases, with 8 bases between the two germline ends. Germline V gene data show CDR1 as SQVTM and CDR2 as ANQGSEA. The CDR3 length is 12 residues. The CDR3 DNA follows: TGCAGCGTTCACAGTACCACAGATACGCAGTATTTT. Amino acid sequence: CSVHSTTDTQYF.

The chain recombines TRBV6-1 with TRBJ2-7; D ambiguous. The V gene's germline CDR1 is MNHNS and CDR2 SASEGT. Trimming pared 0 bases from V and 3 bases from J, leaving 9 bases between. CDR3 length: 14 residues. The CDR3 is CASSEAIQNYEQYV. CDR3 nucleotide sequence: TGTGCCAGCAGTGAAGCTATACAGAACTACGAGCAGTACGTC.

J is TRBJ1-6 and V is TRBV18; 7 positions match TRBD1. The CDR3 has 14 residues. V lost 4 bases and J lost 7; bases outside the gene matches: 4. Germline V gene lookup returns CDR1 KGHSH and CDR2 LQKENI. CDR3 bases: TGTGCCAGCTCACAGGGGACAGAGAATTCACCCCTCCACTTT. Translation: CASSQGTENSPLHF. Complete variable domain (other parts from reference TRBV18 and TRBJ1-6): NAGVMQNPRHLVRRRGQEARLRCSPMKGHSHVYWYRQLPEEGLKFMVYLQKENIIDESGMPKERFSAEFPKEGPSILRIQQVVRGDSAAYFCASSQGTENSPLHFGNGTRLTVT.

The genes are TRBV7-8 and TRBJ1-2; TRBD1 agrees at 9 bases. The CDR3 has 14 amino acids. Germline trimming cut 5 bases from V and 7 bases from J; bases unmatched to any gene: 8. Per germline, CDR1 SGHVS and CDR2 FQNEAQ. The CDR3, as DNA: TGTGCCAGCAGCCCAGCAGGGACAGGGTTTGGCTACACCTTC. Its translation: CASSPAGTGFGYTF.

This clone was seen only once. The J gene is TRBJ1-5, the V gene TRBV6-6, with TRBD1 as a possible D gene (5 bases). The ends were cut back, 5 bases at V and 0 bases at J, with 17 bases in the middle. CDR3 length: 17 residues. Per the germline V gene, CDR1 is MNHNY and CDR2 is SVGAGI (reference sequence). CDR3 residues: CASSPRWAGHSNQPQHF. The CDR3 coding sequence is TGTGCCAGCAGTCCCCGGTGGGCAGGACATAGCAATCAGCCCCAGCATTTT.

This clone was detected only once. The rearrangement joins TRBV28 to TRBJ1-5; 7 bases map to TRBD1. The CDR3 is made up of 12 amino acids. The V gene's germline CDR1 is MDHEN and CDR2 SYDVKM. Losses at the gene ends were 9 bases for V and 7 bases for J; bases not matched to a gene: 6. CDR3 bases: TGTGCCAGTACCTACAGGGGCCAGCCCCAGCATTTT. It is translated as CASTYRGQPQHF.

The CDR3 DNA sequence: TGTGCCAGCTCACCGACACAGGGAGATGGAAACACCATATATTTT. Translated: CASSPTQGDGNTIYF. The chain uses TRBV18 and TRBJ1-3; possible D gene TRBD1, 6 bases. V was pared by 3 bases and J by 3 bases, with 12 bases between. CDR1 is KGHSH, CDR2 LQKENI, per germline. The CDR3 is 15 residues long.

A single count supports this clone. V is TRBV11-2 and J is TRBJ2-1; 10 positions agree with TRBD2. The CDR3 consists of 18 residues. The germline V gene encodes CDR1 SGHAT and CDR2 FQNNGV. V gave up 1 base and J gave up 0 bases; unmatched junction bases: 6. The CDR3 is CASSLGTSGSSSYNEQFF. The CDR3 nucleotides read TGTGCCAGCAGCTTAGGGACTAGCGGATCTAGCTCCTACAATGAGCAGTTCTTC. The full variable domain, its missing parts supplied by reference TRBV11-2 and TRBJ2-1, is EAGVAQSPRYKIIEKRQSVAFWCNPISGHATLYWYQQILGQGPKLLIQFQNNGVVDDSQLPKDRFSAERLKGVDSTLKIQPAKLEDSAVYLCASSLGTSGSSSYNEQFFGPGTRLTVL.

The chain is built from TRBV28 and TRBJ1-5; D not resolved. In germline, CDR1 is MDHEN, CDR2 SYDVKM. The length of the CDR3 is 12 residues. The V and J ends lost 6 bases and 4 bases respectively, with 7 bases between them. The CDR3 region is CASSPLNQPQHF. The DNA for the CDR3 is TGTGCCAGCAGCCCCTTGAATCAGCCCCAGCATTTT.

The rearrangement links TRBV5-1 to TRBJ2-1; 16 nucleotides match TRBD2. The J segment lost 1 base and the V segment lost 4 bases, leaving 11 bases of the junction unmatched. Germline V gene lookup returns CDR1 SGHRS and CDR2 YFSETQ. This CDR3 has 20 amino acids. The CDR3: CASSLPGTSGRAGSYNEQFF. The CDR3 nucleotides read TGCGCCAGCAGCCTTCCCGGGACTAGCGGGAGGGCCGGGTCCTACAATGAGCAGTTCTTC.

This chain joins TRBV7-2 and TRBJ2-5, with D perhaps TRBD1 (7 bases). V lost 5 bases and J lost 5, with 18 bases in between. The germline V gene has CDR1 SGHTA and CDR2 FQGNSA. This CDR3 has 15 amino acids. The CDR3 protein is CASSAQTGRSETQYF. The CDR3 bases are TGTGCCAGCAGCGCACAGACAGGGAGGAGCGAGACCCAGTACTTC. The entire variable domain, with the rest obtained from reference TRBV7-2 and TRBJ2-5, is as follows: GAGVSQSPSNKVTEKGKDVELRCDPISGHTALYWYRQSLGQGLEFLIYFQGNSAPDKSGLPSDRFSAERTGGSVSTLTIQRTQQEDSAVYLCASSAQTGRSETQYFGPGTRLLVL.

The rearrangement links TRBV28 to TRBJ2-7, with a weak D call TRBD1 (6 bases). The V end lost 6 bases, the J end lost 3 bases, and 12 bases lay between the germline ends. Germline-derived CDR1 and CDR2 are MDHEN and SYDVKM. CDR3 length: 13 residues. The CDR3 DNA is TGTGCCAGCAGCCTTACAGGGAGCTACGAGCAGTACGTC. It yields the protein CASSLTGSYEQYV.

The chain joins TRBV5-1 to TRBJ2-2; 9 positions agree with TRBD1. J gave up 0 bases and V 3 bases, and 15 bases lay outside the gene matches. The CDR3 extends over 20 amino acids. The germline gives CDR1 SGHRS, CDR2 YFSETQ. As DNA, the CDR3 is TGCGCCAGCAGCTGGGAGCGTGGGACAGGGCTCAACGCGAACACCGGGGAGCTGTTTTTT. As protein: CASSWERGTGLNANTGELFF.

CDR3 coding DNA: TGTGCCAGCAGCGGTAGAGGGCAGGCGGCTGGGGAGCCCCAGCATTTT. Protein: CASSGRGQAAGEPQHF. This rearrangement joins TRBV7-8 to TRBJ1-5; D not resolved. Germline assignment: CDR1 SGHVS and CDR2 FQNEAQ. This CDR3 has 16 amino acids. V lost 5 bases, J lost 8 bases, and 22 bases lay in between.

The J gene is TRBJ2-1, the V gene TRBV4-3, with D possibly matching TRBD2 (6 bases). Germline CDR1 and CDR2: LGHNA and YSLEER. The CDR3 is 17 residues long. Trimming took off 1 base at V and 5 bases at J, with 18 bases between the two ends. For the CDR3, the DNA is TGCGCCAGCAGCCAAGTCACTTTACCAGGGACTCACAATGAGCAGTTCTTC. This codes for CASSQVTLPGTHNEQFF.